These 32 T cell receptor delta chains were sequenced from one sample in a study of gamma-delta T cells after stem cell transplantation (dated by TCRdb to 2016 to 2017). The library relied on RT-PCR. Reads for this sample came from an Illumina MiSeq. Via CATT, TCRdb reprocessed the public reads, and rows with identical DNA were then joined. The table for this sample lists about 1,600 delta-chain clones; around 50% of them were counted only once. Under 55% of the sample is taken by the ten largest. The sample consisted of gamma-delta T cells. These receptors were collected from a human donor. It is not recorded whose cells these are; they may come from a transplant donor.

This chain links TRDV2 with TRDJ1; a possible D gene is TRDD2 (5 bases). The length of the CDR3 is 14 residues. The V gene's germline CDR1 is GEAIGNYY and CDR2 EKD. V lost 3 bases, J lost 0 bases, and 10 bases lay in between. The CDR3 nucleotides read TGTGCCTGTGACCTTCTTCCCAACACCGATAAACTCATCTTT. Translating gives CACDLLPNTDKLIF.

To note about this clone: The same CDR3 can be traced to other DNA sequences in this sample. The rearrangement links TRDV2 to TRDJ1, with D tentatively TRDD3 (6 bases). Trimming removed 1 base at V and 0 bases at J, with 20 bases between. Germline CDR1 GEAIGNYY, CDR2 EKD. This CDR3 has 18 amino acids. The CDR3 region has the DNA TGTGCCTGTGACACAGTTTCCACCCTCCTGGGGAACACCGATAAACTCATCTTT. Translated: CACDTVSTLLGNTDKLIF.

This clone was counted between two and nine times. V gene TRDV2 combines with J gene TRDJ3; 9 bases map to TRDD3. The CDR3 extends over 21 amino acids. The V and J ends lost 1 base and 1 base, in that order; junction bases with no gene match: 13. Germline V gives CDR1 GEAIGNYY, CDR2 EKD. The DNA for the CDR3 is TGTGCCTGTGACACGCTACTGGGGGACCCTCACCCTTCCTGGGACACCCGACAGATGTTTTTC. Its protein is CACDTLLGDPHPSWDTRQMFF.

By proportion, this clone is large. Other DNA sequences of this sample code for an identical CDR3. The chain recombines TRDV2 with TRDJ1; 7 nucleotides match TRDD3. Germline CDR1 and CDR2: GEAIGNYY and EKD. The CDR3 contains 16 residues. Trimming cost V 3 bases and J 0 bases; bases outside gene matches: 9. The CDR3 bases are TGTGCCTGTGACGCTCTGGGGGGGGGGTACACCGATAAACTCATCTTT. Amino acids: CACDALGGGYTDKLIF.

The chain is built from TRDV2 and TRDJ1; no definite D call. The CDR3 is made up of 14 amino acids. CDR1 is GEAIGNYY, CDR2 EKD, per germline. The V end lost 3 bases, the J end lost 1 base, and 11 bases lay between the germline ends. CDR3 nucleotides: TGTGCCTGTGACTTACTGAGTGCCACCGATAAACTCATCTTT. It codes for CACDLLSATDKLIF.

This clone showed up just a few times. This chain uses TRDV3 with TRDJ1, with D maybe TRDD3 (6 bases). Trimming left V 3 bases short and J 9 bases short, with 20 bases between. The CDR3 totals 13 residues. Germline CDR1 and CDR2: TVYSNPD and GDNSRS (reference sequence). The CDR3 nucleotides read TGTGCCTTACCAGGGGGGAATCTCGGGGAACTCATCTTT. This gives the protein CALPGGNLGELIF.

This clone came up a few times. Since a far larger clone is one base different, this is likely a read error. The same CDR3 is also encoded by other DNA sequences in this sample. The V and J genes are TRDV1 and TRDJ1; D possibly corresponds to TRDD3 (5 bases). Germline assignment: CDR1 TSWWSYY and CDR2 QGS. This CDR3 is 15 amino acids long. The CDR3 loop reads CALGASTFPTDKLIF. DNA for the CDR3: TGTGCCCTTGGGGCCAGTACGTTCCCTACCGATAAACTCATCTTT.

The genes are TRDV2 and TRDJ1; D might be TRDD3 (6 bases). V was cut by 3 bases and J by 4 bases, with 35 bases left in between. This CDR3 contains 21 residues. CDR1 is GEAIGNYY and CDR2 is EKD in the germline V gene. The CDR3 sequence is CACDGLRDRGVWGQEGDKLIF. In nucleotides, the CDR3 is TGTGCCTGTGACGGCCTACGGGACCGTGGTGTCTGGGGTCAAGAGGGCGATAAACTCATCTTT.

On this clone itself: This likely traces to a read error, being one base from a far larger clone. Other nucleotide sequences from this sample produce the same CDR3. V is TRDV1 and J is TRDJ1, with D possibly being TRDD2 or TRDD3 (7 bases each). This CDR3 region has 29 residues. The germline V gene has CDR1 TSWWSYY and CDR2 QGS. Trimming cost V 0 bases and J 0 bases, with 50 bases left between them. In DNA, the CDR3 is TGTGCTCTTGGGGAACTGGGTTTCTTCCTAAGGCCGCCTGGGGGCTGGATGGGAGTAGGTACATCCTACACCGATAAACTCATCTTT. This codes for CALGELGFFLRPPGGWMGVGTSYTDKLIF.

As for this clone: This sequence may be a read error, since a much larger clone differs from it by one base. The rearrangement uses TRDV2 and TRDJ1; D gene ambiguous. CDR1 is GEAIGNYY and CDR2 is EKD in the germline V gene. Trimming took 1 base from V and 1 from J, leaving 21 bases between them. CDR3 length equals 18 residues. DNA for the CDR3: TGTGCCTGTGACACGCTTACAGGTCATCGGGTCATCACCGATAAACTCATCTTT. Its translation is CACDTLTGHRVITDKLIF.

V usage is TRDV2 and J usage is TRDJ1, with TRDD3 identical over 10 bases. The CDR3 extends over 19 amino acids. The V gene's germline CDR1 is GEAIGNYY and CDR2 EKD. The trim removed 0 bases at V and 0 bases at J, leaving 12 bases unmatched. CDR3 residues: CACDTVVLGDSTYTDKLIF. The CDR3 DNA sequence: TGTGCCTGTGACACCGTGGTACTGGGGGATTCCACGTACACCGATAAACTCATCTTT.

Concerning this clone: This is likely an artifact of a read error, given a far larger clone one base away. The CDR3 is CACDSPTGGYETDKLIF. The CDR3 DNA is TGTGCCTGTGATTCCCCTACTGGGGGATACGAGACCGATAAACTCATCTTT. The chain employs TRDV2 and TRDJ1; 13 bases are shared with TRDD3. Looked up from germline, CDR1 is GEAIGNYY and CDR2 is EKD. This CDR3 has 17 amino acids. After removal of 4 bases from V and 2 bases from J, the junction contained 9 bases not matched to a gene.

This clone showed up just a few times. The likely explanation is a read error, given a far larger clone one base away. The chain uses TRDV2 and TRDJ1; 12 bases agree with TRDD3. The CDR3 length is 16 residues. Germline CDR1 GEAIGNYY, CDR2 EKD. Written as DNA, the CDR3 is TGTGCCTATGACCCAATACTGGGGGATACCCCGAATAAACTCATCTTT. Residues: CAYDPILGDTPNKLIF.

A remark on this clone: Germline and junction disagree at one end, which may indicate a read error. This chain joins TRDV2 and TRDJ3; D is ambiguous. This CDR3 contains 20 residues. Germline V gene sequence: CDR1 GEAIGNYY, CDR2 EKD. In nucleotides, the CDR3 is TGTGCCTGTGACAAGATCCTTGCGGGTCTGAGCTCCTGTGACACCCGACAGATGTTTTTC. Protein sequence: CACDKILAGLSSCDTRQMFF.

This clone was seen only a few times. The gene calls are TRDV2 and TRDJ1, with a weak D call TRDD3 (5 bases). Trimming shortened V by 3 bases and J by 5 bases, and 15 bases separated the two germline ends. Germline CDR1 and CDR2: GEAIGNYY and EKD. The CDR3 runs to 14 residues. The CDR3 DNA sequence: TGTGCCTGTGACTCCCTAGAGGGATCTGATAAACTCATCTTT. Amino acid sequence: CACDSLEGSDKLIF.

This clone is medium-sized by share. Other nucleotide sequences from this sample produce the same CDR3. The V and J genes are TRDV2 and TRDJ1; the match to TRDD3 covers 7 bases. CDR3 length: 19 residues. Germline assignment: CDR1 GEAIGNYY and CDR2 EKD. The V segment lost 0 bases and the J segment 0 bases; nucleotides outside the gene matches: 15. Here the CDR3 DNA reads TGTGCCTGTGACACCGTGCAGGGGGATGTCCTTGAGTACACCGATAAACTCATCTTT. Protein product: CACDTVQGDVLEYTDKLIF.

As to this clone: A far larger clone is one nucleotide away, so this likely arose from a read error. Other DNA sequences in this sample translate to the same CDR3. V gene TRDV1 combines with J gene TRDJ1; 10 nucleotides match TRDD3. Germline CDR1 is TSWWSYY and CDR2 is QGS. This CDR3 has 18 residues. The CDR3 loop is CALGEPGPCTGGCGRLIF. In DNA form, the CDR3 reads TGTGCGCTTGGGGAACCAGGCCCCTGTACTGGGGGATGTGGGAGACTCATCTTT.

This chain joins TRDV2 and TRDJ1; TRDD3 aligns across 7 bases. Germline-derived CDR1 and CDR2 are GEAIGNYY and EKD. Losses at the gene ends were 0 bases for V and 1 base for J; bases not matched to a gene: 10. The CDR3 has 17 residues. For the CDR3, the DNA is TGTGCCTGTGACACCATCCCGGGGGATCGGTCCACCGATAAACTCATCTTT. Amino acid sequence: CACDTIPGDRSTDKLIF.

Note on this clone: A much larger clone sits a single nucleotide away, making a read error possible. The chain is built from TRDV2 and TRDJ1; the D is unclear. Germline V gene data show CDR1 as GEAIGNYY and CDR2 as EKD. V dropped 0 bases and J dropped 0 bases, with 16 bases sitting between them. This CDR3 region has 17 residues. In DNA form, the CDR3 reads TGTGCCTGTGACACCGTAGGAAGAAAGGGTAACACCGATAAACTCATCTTT. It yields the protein CACDTVGRKGNTDKLIF.

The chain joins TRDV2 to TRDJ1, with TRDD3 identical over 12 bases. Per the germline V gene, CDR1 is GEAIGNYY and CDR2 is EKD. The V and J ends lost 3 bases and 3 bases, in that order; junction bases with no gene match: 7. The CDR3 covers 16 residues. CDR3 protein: CACDDILGDTSDKLIF. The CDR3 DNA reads TGTGCCTGTGACGACATACTGGGGGATACCTCCGATAAACTCATCTTT.

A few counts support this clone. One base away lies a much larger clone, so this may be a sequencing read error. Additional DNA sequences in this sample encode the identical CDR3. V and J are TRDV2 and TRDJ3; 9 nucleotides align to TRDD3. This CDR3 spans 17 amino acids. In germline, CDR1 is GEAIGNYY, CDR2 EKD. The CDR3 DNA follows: TGCGCCTGTCTACTGGGGGAAAGCTCCTGGGACACCCGACAGATGTTTTTC. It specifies CACLLGESSWDTRQMFF.

The CDR3 DNA sequence: TGTGCCTGTGACACGCTGGGGGAACTGGACACCGATAAACTCATCTTT. Its protein is CACDTLGELDTDKLIF. This chain uses TRDV2 with TRDJ1; 8 bases align to TRDD3. Germline CDR1 GEAIGNYY, CDR2 EKD. V was clipped by 1 base and J by 0 bases; unmatched bases: 6. The CDR3 is made up of 16 amino acids.

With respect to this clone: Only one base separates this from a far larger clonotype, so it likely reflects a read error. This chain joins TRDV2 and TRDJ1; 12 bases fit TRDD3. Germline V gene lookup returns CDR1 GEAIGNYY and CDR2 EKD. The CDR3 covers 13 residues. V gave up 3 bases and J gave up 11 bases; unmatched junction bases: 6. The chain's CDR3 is CACDSILGDTLIF. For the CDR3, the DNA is TGTGCCTGTGACTCAATACTGGGGGATACCCTCATCTTT.

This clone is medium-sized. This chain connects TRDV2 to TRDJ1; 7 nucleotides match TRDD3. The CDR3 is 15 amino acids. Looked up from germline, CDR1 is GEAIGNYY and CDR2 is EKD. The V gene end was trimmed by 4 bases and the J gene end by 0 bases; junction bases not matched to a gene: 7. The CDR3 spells CACEGMGGYTDKLIF. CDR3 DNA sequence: TGTGCCTGTGAGGGGATGGGGGGATACACCGATAAACTCATCTTT.

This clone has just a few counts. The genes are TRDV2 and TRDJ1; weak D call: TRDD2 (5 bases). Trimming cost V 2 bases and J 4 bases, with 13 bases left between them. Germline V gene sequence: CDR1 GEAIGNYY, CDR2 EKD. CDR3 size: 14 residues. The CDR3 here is CACDNLLMGDKLIF. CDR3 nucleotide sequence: TGTGCCTGTGACAACCTTCTTATGGGCGATAAACTCATCTTT.

The CDR3 protein is CALGVFSYAWGSDQATDKLIF. DNA of the CDR3: TGTGCTCTTGGGGTCTTCTCCTACGCCTGGGGATCCGATCAGGCCACCGATAAACTCATCTTT. This rearrangement joins TRDV1 to TRDJ1; TRDD2 or TRDD3 may be the D gene (6 bases each). V lost 4 bases to trimming and J lost 1 base, with 31 bases between them. This CDR3 contains 21 residues. Germline V gene lookup returns CDR1 TSWWSYY and CDR2 QGS.

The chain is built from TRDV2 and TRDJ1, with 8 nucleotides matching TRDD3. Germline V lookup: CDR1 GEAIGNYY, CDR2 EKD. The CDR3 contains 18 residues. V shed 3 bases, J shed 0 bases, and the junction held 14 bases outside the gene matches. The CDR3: CACDALLGDTSYTDKLIF. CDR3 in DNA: TGTGCCTGTGACGCGTTGCTGGGGGACACCTCTTACACCGATAAACTCATCTTT.

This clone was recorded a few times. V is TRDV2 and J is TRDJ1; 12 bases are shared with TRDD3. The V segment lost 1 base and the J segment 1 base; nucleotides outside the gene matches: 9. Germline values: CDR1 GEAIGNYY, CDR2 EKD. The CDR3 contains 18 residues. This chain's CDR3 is CACDTLLLGDTLTDKLIF. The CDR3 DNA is TGTGCCTGTGACACTCTTTTACTGGGGGATACACTCACCGATAAACTCATCTTT.

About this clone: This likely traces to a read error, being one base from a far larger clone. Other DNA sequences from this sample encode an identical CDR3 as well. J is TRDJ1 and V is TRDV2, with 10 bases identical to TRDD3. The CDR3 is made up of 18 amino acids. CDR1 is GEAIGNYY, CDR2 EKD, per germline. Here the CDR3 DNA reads TGTGCCTGTGACACCCTCTATACTGGGGGATCCTACACCGATAAGCTCATCTTT. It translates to CACDTLYTGGSYTDKLIF.

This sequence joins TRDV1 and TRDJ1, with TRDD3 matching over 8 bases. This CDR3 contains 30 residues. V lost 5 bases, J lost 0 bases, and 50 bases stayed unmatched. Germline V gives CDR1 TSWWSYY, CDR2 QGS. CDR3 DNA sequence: TGTGCTCTTGGGCGTGAATTCACCAGTCAGTGGGCGGTGCTGGGGGACCCTAGGGGGAATCTCATTCGGTACACCGATAAACTCATCTTT. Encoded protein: CALGREFTSQWAVLGDPRGNLIRYTDKLIF.

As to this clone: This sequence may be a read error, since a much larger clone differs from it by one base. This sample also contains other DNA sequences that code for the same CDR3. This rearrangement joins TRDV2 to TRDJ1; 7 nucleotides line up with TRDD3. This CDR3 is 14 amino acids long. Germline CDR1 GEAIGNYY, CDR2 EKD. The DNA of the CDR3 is TGTGCCTGCGACAACCTGGGGGACACCGATAAACTCATCTTT. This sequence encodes CACDNLGDTDKLIF.

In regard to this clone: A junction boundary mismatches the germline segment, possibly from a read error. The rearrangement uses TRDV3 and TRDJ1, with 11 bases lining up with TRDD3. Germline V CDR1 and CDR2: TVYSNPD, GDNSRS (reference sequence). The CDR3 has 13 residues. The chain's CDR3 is CASSGGYTDTLIF. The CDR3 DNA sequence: TGTGCCTCCTCTGGGGGATACACCGATACACTCATCTTT.